This TCR beta chain was captured in a study of T cell responses to AZD1222 COVID-19 vaccine (dated by TCRdb to the early 2020s). In terms of the full investigation: TCR sequencing covered roughly 230 trial participants: about 210 given two doses of AZD1222 and about 26 given two doses of MenACWY control vaccine. Trial participants were enrolled into age subgroups of 18-55, 56-69 and 70-plus years, which contained roughly 140, 27 and 60 TCR-sequenced participants, respectively. The study at large found these results: Conclusions about previously exposed vaccinees are limited, since just five or six AZD1222 recipients were seropositive for SARS-CoV-2 at baseline. After two AZD1222 doses, spike-specific TCR breadth and depth were significantly higher than at day 0 and than in MenACWY recipients. In the small 56-69-year group, the increase in depth fell short of significance, most likely because of low power. Participants were mostly white British, with more females than males. The authors suggested clonal diversity may have been underestimated. CD4 TCRs associated with the vaccine covered the entire spike protein, and the dominant responses were in regions 160-218 and 743-854. Nearly half of unique spike-specific TCRs reportedly recognized epitopes outside regions mutated in the B.1.351 and B.1.1.7 variants. No day 14 peak-response samples were available, so repertoires were characterized only after the peak T cell response.

Reading the label with the study, this specimen's time point is: about 28 days (+/-7) after the second vaccine dose. AZD1222 recipients whose second dose came at about 4 weeks and those whose second dose came at about 12 weeks were combined into one group, since spike-specific TCR depth and breadth did not differ between the two schedules. Vaccinee samples came from UK trials COV001 and COV002, including a single-blind randomized controlled phase 2/3 trial of AZD1222 (ChAdOx1 nCoV-19) in healthy adults. Trial participant PBMC samples were collected at day 0 and day 28 after the second dose for TCRbeta chain sequencing. Comments on this clone: Its antigen is currently not known. The sample holds no much larger clone one base away, and base qualities are not on file.

The CDR3 regions of human TCRbeta chains were analyzed by immunosequencing. In the source study's methods: Repertoire TCRs were checked for matches against a reference library of SARS-CoV-2-specific TCRs that had been generated using the MIRA antigen-specificity platform. Breadth was defined as the fraction of unique TCRs that were SARS-CoV-2-associated, and depth was defined as the fraction of total T cells that were SARS-CoV-2-associated. Each spike-specific TCR was assigned to its reactive spike region and to a CD4 or CD8 class using the MIRA data. Log10-transformed breadth and depth values were compared by one-way ANOVA with Sidak's multiple comparisons tests. The clones in this table, taken by TCRdb from immuneACCESS, are in-frame only. Not every clone is retained; where verified, under half of the shortfall comes from an unresolved V gene, and the cause of the rest is unknown. V and J calls plus clone size are reproduced from that table; the DNA served to infer D and trimming. Across this sample there are tens of thousands of clones, with 90% seen only once. 3% to 3.5% of the sample rests with the top ten.

The CDR3 contains 17 residues, cysteine and phenylalanine counted. Of all the DNA, just the CDR3 is kept, 51 bases in frame from base 1. In the germline V gene, CDR1 corresponds to SNHLY and CDR2 to FYNNEI. V is trimmed back by 4 bases and J by 4 bases, and the junction contains 11 bases that no gene match accounts for. Recombination linked TRBV2 to TRBJ2-1, with TRBD2 matching 9 junction bases. The receptor was isolated from an adult who received the AZD1222 COVID-19 vaccine. The sequencing here drew on peripheral blood, taken 28 days after the second AZD1222 dose. The DNA sequence is TGTGCCAGCAGTGCCCCCATTTCGAGCGGGGGGTACAATGAGCAGTTCTTC. Its amino acids are CASSAPISSGGYNEQFF. Reference TRBV2 and TRBJ2-1 genes cover what lies past the CDR3, so the full variable domain is EPEVTQTPSHQVTQMGQEVILRCVPISNHLYFYWYRQILGQKVEFLVSFYNNEISEKSEIFDDQFSVERPDGSNFTLKIRSTKLEDSAMYFCASSAPISSGGYNEQFFGPGTRLTVL.